The 30 T cell receptor beta chains in this list originate from one sample, sequenced in a study of T cell responses to AZD1222 COVID-19 vaccine. Produced via immunoSEQ multiplex PCR; TCRdb's table is partial and in-frame only. The sample has some 120,000 clones; roughly 90% are singletons. Here the sequenced sample was peripheral blood, taken on day 0 of AZD1222 vaccination. These receptors were taken from an adult in good health.

The chain joins TRBV4-2 to TRBJ2-5; the D gene is possibly TRBD2 (5 bases). CDR1 and CDR2 from the germline V gene are LGHNA and YNFKEQ. V was clipped by 4 bases and J by 3 bases, with 15 bases between them. This CDR3 spans 15 amino acids. CDR3 in amino acids: CASSPEGGGKETQYF. The CDR3 DNA reads TGTGCCAGCAGCCCGGAAGGTGGAGGAAAAGAGACCCAGTACTTC.

The chain employs TRBV19 and TRBJ1-2; tentatively, D is TRBD1 (5 bases). Germline V gene lookup returns CDR1 LNHDA and CDR2 SQIVND (reference sequence). The CDR3 runs to 14 residues. Between the trimmed V and J ends, which lost 10 bases and 2 bases, there was a span of 17 bases. As DNA, the CDR3 is TGTGCCACTAAAACCGGGACGGACAACTATGGCTACACCTTC. This translates into CATKTGTDNYGYTF.

The chain recombines TRBV9 with TRBJ1-6; no definite D call. Germline values: CDR1 SGDLS, CDR2 YYNGEE. This CDR3 region has 17 residues. V was cut by 0 bases and J by 7 bases, with 17 bases left in between. The CDR3 is CASSVEVRPVRNSPLHF. The CDR3 DNA is TGTGCCAGCAGCGTAGAGGTCAGACCGGTACGGAATTCACCCCTCCACTTT.

V usage is TRBV5-8 and J usage is TRBJ1-2; the D gene is possibly TRBD1 (5 bases). Germline CDR1 reads SGHTS; CDR2 reads YDEGEE. The CDR3 runs to 13 residues. V lost 4 bases and J lost 4, with 11 bases in between. CDR3 region: CASSLGDSYGYTF. The CDR3 DNA sequence: TGTGCCAGCAGCCTAGGGGATAGCTATGGCTACACCTTC.

This clone was detected only once. The genes are TRBV28 and TRBJ1-5; 8 bases are shared with TRBD1. CDR3 length: 14 residues. The germline CDR1 and CDR2 sequences are MDHEN and SYDVKM. Unmatched junction bases numbered 3, after V lost 5 bases and J lost 3 bases. The CDR3 region is CASSPDRVNQPQHF. CDR3 sequence (DNA): TGTGCCAGCAGTCCGGACAGGGTCAATCAGCCCCAGCATTTT.

The rearrangement links TRBV6-5 to TRBJ1-5; no definite D call. Germline values: CDR1 MNHEY, CDR2 SVGAGI. The CDR3 totals 15 residues. The ends were cut back, 5 bases at V and 3 bases at J, with 14 bases in the middle. CDR3 region: CASSPLGSNNQPQHF. CDR3 bases: TGTGCCAGCAGTCCTCTGGGCAGTAACAATCAGCCCCAGCATTTT.

The V call is TRBV27, the J call TRBJ2-3; D possibly corresponds to TRBD1 (5 bases). V was trimmed by 6 bases and J by 2 bases, leaving 9 bases between them. The CDR3 totals 13 residues. CDR1 and CDR2 (germline): MNHEY, SMNVEV (reference sequence). Here the CDR3 DNA reads TGTGCCAGCAGATGGACACTCACAGATACGCAGTATTTT. Protein sequence: CASRWTLTDTQYF.

The rearrangement uses TRBV7-8 and TRBJ1-4; D unresolved. The CDR3 is made up of 16 amino acids. CDR1 and CDR2 (germline): SGHVS, FQNEAQ. V was cut by 1 base and J by 7 bases, with 16 bases left in between. The CDR3 sequence: CASSLDRTADGEKLFF. The DNA of the CDR3 is TGTGCCAGCAGCTTAGATCGGACGGCAGATGGTGAAAAACTGTTTTTT.

This chain joins TRBV11-2 and TRBJ1-2; D might be TRBD1 (5 bases). The CDR3 covers 13 residues. The V and J ends lost 4 bases and 8 bases respectively, with 14 bases between them. Germline-derived CDR1 and CDR2 are SGHAT and FQNNGV. The CDR3 region is CASSSLGEEGYTF. In DNA form, the CDR3 reads TGTGCCAGCAGCTCACTGGGGGAGGAAGGCTACACCTTC.

The chain has TRBV19 and TRBJ2-3; 7 nucleotides line up with TRBD2. The germline V gene encodes CDR1 LNHDA and CDR2 SQIVND (reference sequence). Trimming took 5 bases from V and 0 from J; bases not matched to a gene: 5. CDR3 size: 15 residues. CDR3 residues: CASSFGGVSTDTQYF. CDR3 sequence (DNA): TGTGCCAGTAGTTTTGGGGGGGTGAGCACAGATACGCAGTATTTT.

This chain connects TRBV11-3 to TRBJ2-1; a weak D match, TRBD2 (6 bases). Germline V gene lookup returns CDR1 SGHNT and CDR2 YENEEA. Trimming cost V 5 bases and J 5 bases, with 13 bases left between them. CDR3 length: 14 amino acids. The CDR3 bases are TGTGCCAGCAGCCCCCCGGGACTCAACAATGAGCAGTTCTTC. This gives the protein CASSPPGLNNEQFF.

The genes are TRBV5-5 and TRBJ1-2; 7 bases fit TRBD1. Per the germline V gene, CDR1 is SGHKS and CDR2 is YYEKEE (reference sequence). V trimming: 3 bases; J trimming: 8 bases; junction bases outside the gene matches: 19. The CDR3 is 17 residues long. This CDR3 reads CASSWGINRGPSGGYTF. CDR3 DNA: TGTGCCAGCAGCTGGGGGATTAACAGGGGCCCATCGGGAGGCTACACCTTC.

The rearrangement links TRBV2 to TRBJ2-1; TRBD2 matches at 12 bases. The CDR3 has 15 amino acids. Germline V gene lookup returns CDR1 SNHLY and CDR2 FYNNEI. V shed 5 bases and J 7 bases; nucleotides not matched to a gene: 6. The CDR3 DNA sequence: TGTGCCAGCAGTATCCTAGCGGGGGGGCCTAATGAGCAGTTCTTC. Translation gives CASSILAGGPNEQFF.

The genes are TRBV18 and TRBJ1-2; TRBD1 might be the D (5 bases). The CDR3 consists of 13 residues. V was clipped by 3 bases and J by 4 bases, with 9 bases between them. The V gene's germline CDR1 is KGHSH and CDR2 LQKENI. CDR3 sequence reads: CASSPRGIYGYTF. CDR3 DNA sequence: TGTGCCAGCTCACCGCGGGGGATCTATGGCTACACCTTC.

This chain links TRBV7-9 with TRBJ1-2, with 9 nucleotides matching TRBD1. The CDR3 contains 15 residues. CDR1 is SEHNR, CDR2 FQNEAQ, per germline (reference sequence). Trimming cost V 5 bases and J 4 bases; bases outside gene matches: 8. CDR3 nucleotide sequence: TGTGCCAGCAGCGTACCGGGACAGGGTATCTATGGCTACACCTTC. Translation: CASSVPGQGIYGYTF. The variable domain in full, with the rest retrieved from reference TRBV7-9 and TRBJ1-2, is DTGVSQNPRHKITKRGQNVTFRCDPISEHNRLYWYRQTLGQGPEFLTYFQNEAQLEKSRLLSDRFSAERPKGSFSTLEIQRTEQGDSAMYLCASSVPGQGIYGYTFGSGTRLTVV.

The chain recombines TRBV7-2 with TRBJ1-5; 7 bases are a match to TRBD1. Losses at the gene ends were 1 base for V and 2 bases for J; bases not matched to a gene: 2. Germline V gene data show CDR1 as SGHTA and CDR2 as FQGNSA. This CDR3 has 15 residues. CDR3 bases: TGTGCCAGCAGCTTAGGAGGGGGCGGCAATCAGCCCCAGCATTTT. Translated: CASSLGGGGNQPQHF.

The chain uses TRBV24-1 and TRBJ1-5; tentative D call: TRBD1 (5 bases). The V and J ends lost 9 bases and 4 bases respectively, with 12 bases between them. Germline V gene sequence: CDR1 KGHDR, CDR2 SFDVKD. This CDR3 spans 13 amino acids. This CDR3 is CATQQVLNQPQHF. The CDR3 DNA sequence: TGTGCCACCCAACAGGTCTTGAATCAGCCCCAGCATTTT.

The CDR3 here is CASSLVTGFEYGYTF. The DNA for the CDR3 is TGTGCCAGCAGCTTGGTTACAGGTTTCGAATATGGCTACACCTTC. This chain uses TRBV7-2 with TRBJ1-2; D is possibly TRBD1 (5 bases). V was trimmed by 3 bases and J by 5 bases, leaving 16 bases between them. Germline-derived CDR1 and CDR2 are SGHTA and FQGNSA. The CDR3 length is 15 residues.

V gene TRBV20-1 combines with J gene TRBJ1-4; D uncertain. Trimming took off 3 bases at V and 7 bases at J, with 15 bases between the two ends. The CDR3 runs 14 residues. Per germline, CDR1 DFQATT and CDR2 SNEGSKA (reference sequence). The CDR3 nucleotides read TGCAGTGCTAGTATTAGTCAGGCGAGTGAAAAACTGTTTTTT. Encoded protein: CSASISQASEKLFF.

The gene calls are TRBV5-1 and TRBJ1-1; a weak D match, TRBD1 (5 bases). The CDR3 has 15 amino acids. V shed 1 base and J shed 5 bases, with 15 bases lying between them. The V gene's germline CDR1 is SGHRS and CDR2 YFSETQ. DNA of the CDR3: TGCGCCAGCAGCTTGTTGGGGCTCCGGGGAACTGAAGCTTTCTTT. Its translation: CASSLLGLRGTEAFF.

The chain uses TRBV18 and TRBJ1-4; 8 bases map to TRBD1. The junction had 8 bases not matched to a gene; V was cut back by 2 bases and J by 0 bases. The CDR3 loop spans 18 amino acids. Germline CDR1 and CDR2: KGHSH and LQKENI. CDR3 nucleotides: TGTGCCAGCTCACCAGCCGGACAGGGAGGTGCAACTAATGAAAAACTGTTTTTT. It translates to CASSPAGQGGATNEKLFF.

The chain is built from TRBV27 and TRBJ1-6, with D tentatively TRBD1 (5 bases). The V and J ends lost 2 bases and 9 bases respectively, with 23 bases between them. This CDR3 contains 18 residues. Germline V gene data show CDR1 as MNHEY and CDR2 as SMNVEV (reference sequence). CDR3 region: CASSLRSGVAGLFSPLHF. The CDR3 DNA is TGTGCCAGCAGTTTAAGGAGTGGGGTAGCAGGGCTTTTTTCACCCCTCCACTTT.

A few counts support this clone. This chain joins TRBV16 and TRBJ1-4; D might be TRBD1 (5 bases). V was cut by 0 bases and J by 7 bases, with 12 bases left in between. The CDR3 consists of 15 residues. The germline V gene encodes CDR1 KGHSY and CDR2 FQNENV. In nucleotides, the CDR3 is TGTGCCAGCAGCCAATCGGGGGGGAATGGTGAAAAACTGTTTTTT. It is translated as CASSQSGGNGEKLFF.

This clone was detected once. The genes are TRBV18 and TRBJ1-3, with 7 bases fitting TRBD1. The CDR3 is made up of 16 amino acids. V was clipped by 2 bases and J by 0 bases; unmatched bases: 4. In germline, CDR1 is KGHSH, CDR2 LQKENI. CDR3 loop: CASSPSGTDSGNTIYF. The CDR3 coding sequence is TGTGCCAGCTCACCAAGCGGGACAGACTCTGGAAACACCATATATTTT.

This sequence joins TRBV6-5 and TRBJ1-1; D gene uncertain. The CDR3 extends over 15 amino acids. Trimming pared 0 bases from V and 1 base from J, leaving 9 bases between. Germline V CDR1 and CDR2: MNHEY, SVGAGI. CDR3 bases: TGTGCCAGCAGTTACTCGACAAGGAGGAACACTGAAGCTTTCTTT. As protein: CASSYSTRRNTEAFF.

The genes are TRBV6-5 and TRBJ2-7, with 7 bases fitting TRBD1. Germline CDR1 and CDR2: MNHEY and SVGAGI. V was pared by 0 bases and J by 1 base, with 3 bases of the junction left unmatched. The CDR3 sequence is 15 residues long. Written as DNA, the CDR3 is TGTGCCAGCAGTTACTCGAAGGGACAGTCCTACGAGCAGTACTTC. Residues: CASSYSKGQSYEQYF.

The chain employs TRBV7-9 and TRBJ1-4; TRBD1 agrees at 8 bases. Trimming at V came to 8 bases and at J to 8 bases, leaving 10 bases not matched to a gene. The length of the CDR3 is 14 residues. CDR1 is SEHNR and CDR2 is FQNEAQ in the germline V gene (reference sequence). CDR3 sequence: CASGRRGLGEKLFF. In nucleotides, the CDR3 is TGTGCCAGCGGTCGCAGGGGGCTAGGAGAAAAACTGTTTTTT.

The genes are TRBV7-2 and TRBJ1-5, with 9 bases lining up with TRBD1. The germline V gene has CDR1 SGHTA and CDR2 FQGNSA. V shed 0 bases, J shed 0 bases, and the junction held 9 bases outside the gene matches. CDR3 length: 19 residues. This CDR3 is CASSLAPPGQGYSNQPQHF. CDR3 in DNA: TGTGCCAGCAGCTTAGCCCCCCCGGGACAGGGATATAGCAATCAGCCCCAGCATTTT.

The CDR3 DNA follows: TGTGCCAGCAGCGTTACAGTCACCGGGGAGCTGTTTTTT. Its translation: CASSVTVTGELFF. The V and J genes are TRBV5-4 and TRBJ2-2; D unresolved. This CDR3 contains 13 residues. Germline-derived CDR1 and CDR2 are SGHNT and YYREEE (reference sequence). V was pared by 4 bases and J by 4 bases, with 8 bases between.

The J gene is TRBJ2-3, the V gene TRBV27; TRBD2 is a possible D gene (6 bases). Trimming left V 0 bases short and J 6 bases short, with 13 bases between. The CDR3 has 15 residues. The V gene's germline CDR1 is MNHEY and CDR2 SMNVEV (reference sequence). The CDR3 DNA reads as TGTGCCAGCAGTTTATCCGTTACGAGCGGGGATACGCAGTATTTT. Its translation is CASSLSVTSGDTQYF.